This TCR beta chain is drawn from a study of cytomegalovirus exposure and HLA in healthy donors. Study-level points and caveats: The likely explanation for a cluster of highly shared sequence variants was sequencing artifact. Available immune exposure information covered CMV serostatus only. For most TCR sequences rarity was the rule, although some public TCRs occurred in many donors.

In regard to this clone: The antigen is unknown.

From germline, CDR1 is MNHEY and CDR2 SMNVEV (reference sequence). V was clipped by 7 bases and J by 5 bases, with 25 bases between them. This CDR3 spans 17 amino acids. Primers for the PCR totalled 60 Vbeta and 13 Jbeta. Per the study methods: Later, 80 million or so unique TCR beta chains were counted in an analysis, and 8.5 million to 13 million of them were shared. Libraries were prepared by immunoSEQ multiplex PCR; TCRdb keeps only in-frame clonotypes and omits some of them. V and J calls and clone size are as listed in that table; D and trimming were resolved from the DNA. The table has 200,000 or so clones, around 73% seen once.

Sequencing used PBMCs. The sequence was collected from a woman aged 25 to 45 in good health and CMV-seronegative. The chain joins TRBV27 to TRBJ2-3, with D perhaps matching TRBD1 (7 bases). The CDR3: CASNQGGPNPGVDTQYF. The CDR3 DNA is TGTGCCAGCAATCAGGGGGGCCCCAATCCTGGAGTAGATACGCAGTATTTT.